These 26 T cell receptor beta chains originate from one sample sequenced in a study of radiation and T cells in renal cell carcinoma. Time point given: blood 2 weeks post-SBRT. As for treatment: 15 Gy SBRT to primary tumor, nephrectomy 4 weeks later. Assay used: immunoSEQ multiplex PCR; TCRdb lists only in-frame clones, some missing. The sample has 120,000 or so clones; 70% to 90% are singletons. The specimen comprised blood, sampled from a patient whose treatment included radiotherapy and nephrectomy. All receptors derive from a woman aged 70-85 years with renal cell carcinoma.

DNA for the CDR3: TGTGCCAGCAGCTTGAGGTCGGGCGTCGAGCAGTACTTC. As protein: CASSLRSGVEQYF. The rearrangement uses TRBV5-4 and TRBJ2-7, with D uncertain. The V gene lost 1 base and the J gene lost 6 bases, with 11 bases spanning the gap. Germline CDR1 is SGHNT and CDR2 is YYREEE (reference sequence). The CDR3 has 13 amino acids.

This clone occurred once. The genes are TRBV6-1 and TRBJ2-7; D is unresolved. Germline loops: CDR1 MNHNS, CDR2 SASEGT. The CDR3 consists of 16 residues. The germline V and J ends were trimmed by 1 base and 2 bases, with 15 bases remaining between them. CDR3 nucleotide sequence: TGTGCCAGCAGTGAAGAGAAGTGGGCCACCCCCTACGAGCAGTACTTC. Translation gives CASSEEKWATPYEQYF.

The rearrangement uses TRBV19 and TRBJ2-2, with D possibly TRBD1 on 6 matching bases. The CDR3 is 14 amino acids. Deletions cut 9 bases from V and 5 bases from J, with 16 bases between. Germline V gene sequence: CDR1 LNHDA, CDR2 SQIVND (reference sequence). CDR3 sequence: CASRPQGYTGELFF. CDR3 DNA sequence: TGTGCCAGCCGACCACAGGGTTATACCGGGGAGCTGTTTTTT.

The CDR3 spells CAIRTTGPNTEAFF. DNA for the CDR3: TGTGCCATCAGAACGACAGGGCCAAACACTGAAGCTTTCTTT. V usage is TRBV10-3 and J usage is TRBJ1-1, with 7 bases identical to TRBD1. With V trimmed by 6 bases and J by 2 bases, 6 bases remained unmatched. CDR3 length: 14 residues. Germline V gives CDR1 ENHRY, CDR2 SYGVKD.

V gene TRBV6-6 combines with J gene TRBJ1-2; D is uncertain. Germline lookup yields CDR1 MNHNY and CDR2 SVGAGI (reference sequence). The V and J ends lost 8 bases and 2 bases respectively, with 9 bases between them. The length of the CDR3 is 12 residues. The DNA of the CDR3 is TGTGCCAGCCTAAATGTGAACTATGGCTACACCTTC. Encoded protein: CASLNVNYGYTF.

The chain carries TRBV7-9 and TRBJ2-4, with D possibly TRBD1 on 6 matching bases. The CDR3 totals 12 residues. Germline CDR1 SEHNR, CDR2 FQNEAQ (reference sequence). V was shortened by 1 base and J by 12 bases, with 10 bases between the two germline ends. DNA for the CDR3: TGTGCCAGCAGCTTAGAGGGGGTAGCTCAGTACTTC. This translates into CASSLEGVAQYF.

The J gene is TRBJ1-5, the V gene TRBV27; D is unclear. The CDR3 extends over 16 amino acids. Between the trimmed V and J ends, which lost 3 bases and 4 bases, there was a span of 16 bases. Germline values: CDR1 MNHEY, CDR2 SMNVEV (reference sequence). CDR3 sequence reads: CASSFRLGGGNQPQHF. As DNA, the CDR3 is TGTGCCAGCAGTTTCAGACTTGGAGGAGGTAATCAGCCCCAGCATTTT.

V usage is TRBV7-2 and J usage is TRBJ1-1, with 9 bases that match TRBD1. Unmatched junction bases numbered 10, after V lost 7 bases and J lost 4 bases. The CDR3 consists of 15 residues. Germline V gene sequence: CDR1 SGHTA, CDR2 FQGNSA. As DNA, the CDR3 is TGTGCCAGCACCCCGACAGGGGGAGTAAGCACTGAAGCTTTCTTT. Protein product: CASTPTGGVSTEAFF.

The rearrangement joins TRBV15 to TRBJ2-3; D gene ambiguous. Germline assignment: CDR1 LNHNV and CDR2 YYDKDF (reference sequence). V lost 5 bases, J lost 3 bases, and 24 bases lay in between. The CDR3 has 18 amino acids. CDR3 bases: TGTGCCACCAGCGGCGCCACCCGGGCCCCAAGGAATACAGATACGCAGTATTTT. This sequence encodes CATSGATRAPRNTDTQYF. Variable domain in full (rest from reference TRBV15 and TRBJ2-3): DAMVIQNPRYQVTQFGKPVTLSCSQTLNHNVMYWYQQKSSQAPKLLFHYYDKDFNNEADTPDNFQSRRPNTSFCFLDIRSPGLGDTAMYLCATSGATRAPRNTDTQYFGPGTRLTVL.

The rearrangement links TRBV28 to TRBJ1-2, with D unclear. Trimming took 4 bases from V and 3 from J, leaving 6 bases between them. Germline CDR1 reads MDHEN; CDR2 reads SYDVKM. CDR3 length: 12 amino acids. The CDR3 loop is CASSSGYYGYTF. As DNA, the CDR3 is TGTGCCAGCAGTTCCGGGTACTATGGCTACACCTTC.

The chain links TRBV4-3 to TRBJ1-3; 7 nucleotides align to TRBD1. The V gene's germline CDR1 is LGHNA and CDR2 YSLEER. After removal of 0 bases from V and 2 bases from J, the junction contained 4 bases not matched to a gene. This CDR3 has 16 residues. CDR3 nucleotide sequence: TGCGCCAGCAGCCAAGAACCGACAGGGCCTGGAAACACCATATATTTT. This codes for CASSQEPTGPGNTIYF.

The CDR3 protein is CASSSGQGKGTGELFF. CDR3 nucleotides: TGTGCCAGTAGTTCTGGACAGGGCAAGGGCACCGGGGAGCTGTTTTTT. The chain combines TRBV19 with TRBJ2-2, with TRBD1 matching over 8 bases. CDR1 is LNHDA, CDR2 SQIVND, per germline (reference sequence). V trimming: 5 bases; J trimming: 4 bases; junction bases outside the gene matches: 9. The CDR3 covers 16 residues.

The chain combines TRBV5-6 with TRBJ2-5; 7 nucleotides align to TRBD2. This CDR3 is built from 14 residues. The V gene's germline CDR1 is SGHDT and CDR2 YYEEEE. With 4 bases clipped from V and 5 bases from J, the junction kept 8 bases outside the gene matches. The CDR3 region is CASSSRGVGETQYF. CDR3 DNA: TGTGCCAGCAGCAGCCGGGGGGTTGGTGAGACCCAGTACTTC.

This clone appeared a single time. The chain has TRBV28 and TRBJ1-5; D not certain. Germline V gives CDR1 MDHEN, CDR2 SYDVKM. CDR3 size: 14 residues. Between the trimmed V and J ends, which lost 5 bases and 4 bases, there was a span of 12 bases. CDR3 coding DNA: TGTGCCAGCAGTCCGACGGACCGGAATCAGCCCCAGCATTTT. It translates to CASSPTDRNQPQHF.

V and J are TRBV2 and TRBJ1-2; D remains unclear. CDR3 size: 14 residues. The ends were cut back, 2 bases at V and 2 bases at J, with 9 bases in the middle. CDR1 and CDR2 (germline): SNHLY, FYNNEI. CDR3 amino acids: CASSEPHANYGYTF. As DNA, the CDR3 is TGTGCCAGCAGTGAACCACATGCCAACTATGGCTACACCTTC. The full variable domain, rest sourced from reference TRBV2 and TRBJ1-2, is EPEVTQTPSHQVTQMGQEVILRCVPISNHLYFYWYRQILGQKVEFLVSFYNNEISEKSEIFDDQFSVERPDGSNFTLKIRSTKLEDSAMYFCASSEPHANYGYTFGSGTRLTVV.

The rearrangement joins TRBV5-4 to TRBJ2-3; 13 nucleotides match TRBD2. The length of the CDR3 is 17 residues. V shed 4 bases, J shed 1 base, and the junction held 6 bases outside the gene matches. Germline V gives CDR1 SGHNT, CDR2 YYREEE (reference sequence). CDR3 DNA: TGTGCCAGCAGCCAAAGCGGACTAGCGGGGGGCACAGATACGCAGTATTTT. This sequence encodes CASSQSGLAGGTDTQYF.

The chain has TRBV30 and TRBJ2-2, with TRBD1 matching over 7 bases. J was trimmed by 5 bases and V by 1 base; bases with no gene match: 10. The CDR3 loop spans 16 amino acids. Germline V gene lookup returns CDR1 GTSNPN and CDR2 SVGIG (reference sequence). The CDR3 DNA is TGTGCCTGGAGTGGTGGGGGACAGCCCCTGACCGGGGAGCTGTTTTTT. It codes for CAWSGGGQPLTGELFF. Drawing the rest from reference TRBV30 and TRBJ2-2, the complete variable domain is SQTIHQWPATLVQPVGSPLSLECTVEGTSNPNLYWYRQAAGRGLQLLFYSVGIGQISSEVPQNLSASRPQDRQFILSSKKLLLSDSGFYLCAWSGGGQPLTGELFFGEGSRLTVL.

As DNA, the CDR3 is TGTGCCAGTTTTCCAGGTGGATATTGGGATGGCTACACCTTC. It specifies CASFPGGYWDGYTF. J is TRBJ1-2 and V is TRBV19; D not certain. The CDR3 has 14 residues. Trimming pared 8 bases from V and 6 bases from J, leaving 19 bases between. Germline values: CDR1 LNHDA, CDR2 SQIVND (reference sequence).

The genes are TRBV7-2 and TRBJ1-1; D not certain. Trimming pared 3 bases from V and 0 bases from J, leaving 8 bases between. CDR3 size: 14 residues. Germline-derived CDR1 and CDR2 are SGHTA and FQGNSA. The CDR3 sequence: CASSFLRLNTEAFF. The CDR3 region has the DNA TGTGCCAGCAGCTTTTTACGGTTGAACACTGAAGCTTTCTTT. The complete variable domain, with remaining parts taken from reference TRBV7-2 and TRBJ1-1, reads GAGVSQSPSNKVTEKGKDVELRCDPISGHTALYWYRQSLGQGLEFLIYFQGNSAPDKSGLPSDRFSAERTGGSVSTLTIQRTQQEDSAVYLCASSFLRLNTEAFFGQGTRLTVV.

This chain connects TRBV2 to TRBJ2-5; 9 positions agree with TRBD1. Germline V CDR1 and CDR2: SNHLY, FYNNEI. The CDR3 is 13 residues long. J gave up 3 bases and V 7 bases, and 3 bases lay outside the gene matches. The CDR3, as DNA: TGTGCCAGCAATCGGGACAGGGAAGAGACCCAGTACTTC. Translating gives CASNRDREETQYF.

The V gene is TRBV6-6, the J gene TRBJ1-1; D perhaps matches TRBD1 (6 bases). This CDR3 has 13 amino acids. Germline V gene data show CDR1 as MNHNY and CDR2 as SVGAGI (reference sequence). Trimming left V 5 bases short and J 0 bases short, with 7 bases between. CDR3 coding DNA: TGTGCCAGCAGTGGACAGATGAACACTGAAGCTTTCTTT. It yields the protein CASSGQMNTEAFF.

This clone occurred once. The chain employs TRBV30 and TRBJ1-5, with D tentatively TRBD1 (6 bases). The ends were cut back, 3 bases at V and 8 bases at J, with 11 bases in the middle. The germline V gene has CDR1 GTSNPN and CDR2 SVGIG (reference sequence). This CDR3 comprises 12 residues. The CDR3 sequence: CAWRQGVEPQHF. CDR3 nucleotides: TGTGCCTGGAGACAGGGTGTCGAGCCCCAGCATTTT.

This chain joins TRBV5-1 and TRBJ2-7; no reliable D call. The CDR3 sequence is 15 residues long. V lost 0 bases and J lost 0, with 10 bases in between. Germline loops: CDR1 SGHRS, CDR2 YFSETQ. The DNA of the CDR3 is TGCGCCAGCAGCTTGGGTGGCATATACTCCTACGAGCAGTACTTC. Translated, it gives CASSLGGIYSYEQYF.

The chain is built from TRBV5-4 and TRBJ1-5; D not certain. The V gene's germline CDR1 is SGHNT and CDR2 YYREEE (reference sequence). The CDR3 is made up of 15 amino acids. The germline V and J ends were trimmed by 2 bases and 0 bases, with 9 bases remaining between them. The CDR3 spells CASSFPGYSNQPQHF. CDR3 nucleotide sequence: TGTGCCAGCAGCTTTCCGGGATATAGCAATCAGCCCCAGCATTTT.

The chain links TRBV30 to TRBJ2-2; TRBD1 is a possible D gene (5 bases). V lost 0 bases and J lost 5, with 13 bases in between. The CDR3 loop spans 15 amino acids. CDR1 is GTSNPN and CDR2 is SVGIG in the germline V gene (reference sequence). CDR3 sequence reads: CAWSVIGRATGELFF. The CDR3 nucleotides are TGTGCCTGGAGTGTAATAGGCAGGGCTACCGGGGAGCTGTTTTTT.

This clone was detected once. The chain employs TRBV10-3 and TRBJ1-3; no clear D gene. Trimming stripped 3 bases from V and 9 bases from J, with 9 bases between. CDR3 length: 12 amino acids. Germline CDR1 and CDR2: ENHRY and SYGVKD. The DNA for the CDR3 is TGTGCCATCAGTGATTTTTTGGGCACCATATATTTT. Protein: CAISDFLGTIYF.